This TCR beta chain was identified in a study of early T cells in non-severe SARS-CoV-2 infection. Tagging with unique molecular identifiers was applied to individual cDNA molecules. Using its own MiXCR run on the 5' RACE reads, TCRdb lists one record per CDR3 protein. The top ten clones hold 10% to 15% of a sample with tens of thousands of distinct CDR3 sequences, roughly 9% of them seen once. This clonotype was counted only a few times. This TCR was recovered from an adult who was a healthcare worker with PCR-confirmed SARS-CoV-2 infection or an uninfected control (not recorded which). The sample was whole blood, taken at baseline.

DNA of the CDR3: TGTGCCAGCAGTTACTCTCGGTCCCCCGCCTATGGCTACACCTTC. Amino acid sequence: CASSYSRSPAYGYTF. The chain is built from TRBV6-5 and TRBJ1-2; unclear D gene. Germline CDR1 and CDR2: MNHEY and SVGAGI. CDR3 length: 15 residues. The V end was cut by 0 bases, the J end by 4 bases, with 12 bases between.